The clone carrying this TCR beta chain has just a few counts. The antigen remains unidentified. This specimen belongs to a study of T cells after yellow fever vaccination. Study-wide findings and caveats: A small share of clonotypes appeared in both CD4 and CD8 compartments.

TCRdb itself ran the 5' RACE reads through MiXCR, one entry per CDR3 protein. The repertoire holds hundreds of thousands of distinct CDR3 sequences, with approximately 18% as singletons. This CDR3 spans 14 amino acids. V was pared by 1 base and J by 6 bases, with 4 bases of the junction left unmatched. CDR1 and CDR2 from the germline V gene are LGHDT and YNNKEL (reference sequence). This material consisted of PBMCs, taken before the yellow fever booster vaccination. This chain joins TRBV3-1 and TRBJ1-1; 8 bases agree with TRBD1. The receptor's source is a man aged 18 to 30 who received the YFV17D yellow fever vaccine. In DNA form, the CDR3 reads TGTGCCAGCAGCCAAGCCGGACAGGGCGCTGAAGCTTTCTTT. It specifies CASSQAGQGAEAFF. Full variable domain (missing parts from reference TRBV3-1 and TRBJ1-1): DTAVSQTPKYLVTQMGNDKSIKCEQNLGHDTMYWYKQDSKKFLKIMFSYNNKELIINETVPNRFSPKSPDKAHLNLHINSLELGDSAVYFCASSQAGQGAEAFFGQGTRLTVV.